This passage covers 24 T cell receptor beta chains from one sample sequenced in a study of blood T cell repertoires in COVID-19. Clones were sequenced by immunoSEQ multiplex PCR, and TCRdb holds only the in-frame ones, with some missing. The table has under 300,000 clones, about four fifths seen once; the top ten hold under 5%. The sample was peripheral blood. These receptors were taken from a middle-aged man with acute or convalescent COVID-19.

The chain has TRBV7-2 and TRBJ1-1; 9 nucleotides match TRBD1. The CDR3 contains 16 residues. J was trimmed by 0 bases and V by 6 bases; bases with no gene match: 8. CDR1 and CDR2 from the germline V gene are SGHTA and FQGNSA. CDR3 residues: CASRIGTGPLNTEAFF. The CDR3 DNA reads TGTGCCAGCAGGATAGGGACAGGGCCTTTGAACACTGAAGCTTTCTTT.

This chain uses TRBV19 with TRBJ2-7; 9 nucleotides line up with TRBD2. The CDR3 runs 14 residues. J gave up 3 bases and V 5 bases, and 5 bases lay outside the gene matches. The germline CDR1 and CDR2 sequences are LNHDA and SQIVND (reference sequence). In DNA, the CDR3 is TGTGCCAGTAGTTGGACTAGCGATGACTACGAGCAGTACTTC. It codes for CASSWTSDDYEQYF.

The chain couples TRBV24-1 to TRBJ2-5; TRBD2 aligns across 9 bases. With V trimmed by 5 bases and J by 4 bases, 4 bases remained unmatched. This CDR3 comprises 14 residues. Per germline, CDR1 KGHDR and CDR2 SFDVKD. CDR3 residues: CATSAAGGRETQYF. CDR3 coding DNA: TGTGCCACCAGTGCGGCGGGAGGGCGAGAGACCCAGTACTTC.

The V gene is TRBV18, the J gene TRBJ1-1; 7 nucleotides line up with TRBD1. Trimming at V came to 1 base and at J to 4 bases, leaving 6 bases not matched to a gene. This CDR3 comprises 15 residues. Looked up from germline, CDR1 is KGHSH and CDR2 is LQKENI. CDR3 sequence reads: CASSPQGAQGTEAFF. DNA for the CDR3: TGTGCCAGCTCACCACAGGGGGCGCAAGGCACTGAAGCTTTCTTT.

The rearrangement links TRBV19 to TRBJ2-7; 11 bases line up with TRBD1. V lost 5 bases to trimming and J lost 6 bases; unmatched junction nucleotides: 6. The CDR3 contains 14 residues. Germline V gene sequence: CDR1 LNHDA, CDR2 SQIVND (reference sequence). CDR3 DNA sequence: TGTGCCAGTAGTGTGACCGGGACAGGGGGCGAGCAGTACTTC. Translated, it gives CASSVTGTGGEQYF.

The chain combines TRBV28 with TRBJ1-5; TRBD1 matches at 8 bases. This CDR3 comprises 15 residues. Germline CDR1 MDHEN, CDR2 SYDVKM. Germline trimming cut 6 bases from V and 8 bases from J; bases unmatched to any gene: 12. The CDR3 DNA reads TGTGCCAGCAGCTTGACGGACAGGGTTGGAAAGCCCCAGCATTTT. Translation: CASSLTDRVGKPQHF.

The gene calls are TRBV18 and TRBJ2-5; 7 positions agree with TRBD1. After removal of 3 bases from V and 4 bases from J, the junction contained 5 bases not matched to a gene. Germline V gene sequence: CDR1 KGHSH, CDR2 LQKENI. This CDR3 has 14 residues. The CDR3 loop is CASSPSQGRETQYF. CDR3 DNA: TGTGCCAGCTCACCCTCACAGGGGCGAGAGACCCAGTACTTC.

The CDR3 nucleotides are TGTGCCAGCAGCCGGGGACAGGGGAATTCACCCCTCCACTTT. The encoded protein is CASSRGQGNSPLHF. The V call is TRBV3-1 (or the pseudogene TRBV3-2), the J call TRBJ1-6; 10 bases map to TRBD1. The V gene's germline CDR1 is LGHDT and CDR2 YNNKEL (reference sequence). V lost 4 bases, J lost 7 bases, and 1 base stayed unmatched. The CDR3 has 14 amino acids.

The V gene is TRBV28, the J gene TRBJ2-2; 9 nucleotides agree with TRBD2. This CDR3 has 14 residues. Looked up from germline, CDR1 is MDHEN and CDR2 is SYDVKM. The J segment lost 5 bases and the V segment lost 3 bases, leaving 1 base of the junction unmatched. The CDR3 loop reads CASSFLAGTGELFF. The CDR3 nucleotides read TGTGCCAGCAGTTTCCTAGCGGGAACCGGGGAGCTGTTTTTT.

The chain couples TRBV4-1 to TRBJ1-1, with D possibly being TRBD1 (6 bases). CDR3 length equals 17 residues. V lost 3 bases and J 2 bases, leaving 19 bases between the germline ends. Germline V gives CDR1 MGHRA, CDR2 YSYEKL. In nucleotides, the CDR3 is TGCGCCAGCAGCCAGCTTAGACAGGTGAGGGATAACACTGAAGCTTTCTTT. It is translated as CASSQLRQVRDNTEAFF.

The V and J genes are TRBV7-8 and TRBJ1-2; D possibly corresponds to TRBD1 (6 bases). Between the trimmed V and J ends, which lost 5 bases and 4 bases, there was a span of 14 bases. This CDR3 has 14 amino acids. CDR1 and CDR2 (germline): SGHVS, FQNEAQ. CDR3 DNA sequence: TGTGCCAGCAGCCCAGGGGCTGGGGGCTATGGCTACACCTTC. Its translation: CASSPGAGGYGYTF.

This sequence joins TRBV25-1 and TRBJ1-1; D may be TRBD1 (5 bases). Germline V CDR1 and CDR2: MGHDK, SYGVNS. Deletions cut 0 bases from V and 5 bases from J, with 7 bases between. The CDR3 loop spans 13 amino acids. DNA for the CDR3: TGTGCCAGCAGTGAATATAAGGGGACTGAAGCTTTCTTT. Its translation is CASSEYKGTEAFF.

The rearrangement links TRBV30 to TRBJ2-7; D is unclear. In germline, CDR1 is GTSNPN, CDR2 SVGIG (reference sequence). The length of the CDR3 is 11 residues. V shed 0 bases and J shed 9 bases, with 9 bases lying between them. In DNA, the CDR3 is TGTGCCTGGAGTGTCGGCTCAGGGCAGTACTTC. It codes for CAWSVGSGQYF.

The chain recombines TRBV5-4 with TRBJ1-2, with 7 bases aligning to TRBD1. CDR1 is SGHNT and CDR2 is YYREEE in the germline V gene (reference sequence). This CDR3 has 14 amino acids. V lost 4 bases, J lost 7 bases, and 10 bases stayed unmatched. The CDR3 loop is CASSPTTGVRGYTF. CDR3 bases: TGTGCCAGCAGCCCTACAACAGGGGTGCGTGGCTACACCTTC.

This chain connects TRBV6-2 or TRBV6-3 to TRBJ2-1; unclear D gene. CDR3 length equals 16 residues. V was pared by 0 bases and J by 6 bases, with 15 bases between. Germline V gene sequence: CDR1 MNHEY, CDR2 SVGEGT. CDR3 in amino acids: CASSYSAGLLGNEQFF. In DNA, the CDR3 is TGTGCCAGCAGTTACTCGGCTGGGCTCCTGGGCAATGAGCAGTTCTTC.

This chain joins TRBV7-9 and TRBJ2-2; no definite D call. Germline V gives CDR1 SEHNR, CDR2 FQNEAQ (reference sequence). The CDR3 has 12 residues. The V gene lost 5 bases and the J gene lost 5 bases, with 6 bases spanning the gap. The CDR3 nucleotides read TGTGCCAGCAGCCTTACTACCGGGGAGCTGTTTTTT. Protein: CASSLTTGELFF.

Written as DNA, the CDR3 is TGTGCCAGCTTCCGACAGGGGGGGCACGAGCAGTACTTC. Residues: CASFRQGGHEQYF. The chain is built from TRBV6-5 and TRBJ2-7; 9 nucleotides agree with TRBD1. CDR1 is MNHEY and CDR2 is SVGAGI in the germline V gene. The junction had 7 bases not matched to a gene; V was cut back by 8 bases and J by 5 bases. This CDR3 is built from 13 residues.

The V gene is TRBV11-2, the J gene TRBJ2-7; 7 bases match TRBD1. In germline, CDR1 is SGHAT, CDR2 FQNNGV. The J segment lost 2 bases and the V segment lost 5 bases, leaving 6 bases of the junction unmatched. There are 14 residues in the CDR3. The CDR3 DNA reads TGTGCCAGCAGCGCAGGGGGAACAGCCTACGAGCAGTACTTC. Protein: CASSAGGTAYEQYF.

This clone was detected a few times. The chain couples TRBV28 to TRBJ1-2; D remains ambiguous. The CDR3 is made up of 14 amino acids. V shed 5 bases and J shed 8 bases, with 18 bases lying between them. CDR1 MDHEN and CDR2 SYDVKM come from the germline V gene. The DNA for the CDR3 is TGTGCCAGCAGTATATCCGGGTCCCGCGGGGGCTACACCTTC. Translating gives CASSISGSRGGYTF.

In its sample, this clone was seen a few times. The chain carries TRBV18 and TRBJ2-5; 11 positions match TRBD2. This CDR3 is built from 14 residues. Looked up from germline, CDR1 is KGHSH and CDR2 is LQKENI. J gave up 5 bases and V 5 bases, and 4 bases lay outside the gene matches. As DNA, the CDR3 is TGTGCCAGCTCAACTAGCGGGAGCGGGGAGACCCAGTACTTC. It translates to CASSTSGSGETQYF.

This clone was detected once. The rearrangement uses TRBV10-3 and TRBJ2-7; 8 bases agree with TRBD1. V dropped 3 bases and J dropped 1; count of bases not matched to a gene: 5. This CDR3 region has 15 residues. Germline V lookup: CDR1 ENHRY, CDR2 SYGVKD. The CDR3 nucleotides read TGTGCCATCAGTGATAGGGGACAGGCATCCTACGAGCAGTACTTC. Translation gives CAISDRGQASYEQYF.

V and J are TRBV2 and TRBJ2-7, with D maybe TRBD2 (6 bases). This CDR3 is built from 14 residues. V was clipped by 4 bases and J by 3 bases, with 13 bases between them. CDR1 and CDR2 (germline): SNHLY, FYNNEI. CDR3 nucleotide sequence: TGTGCCAGCAGTGCTCGGGGGTACGGCTACGAGCAGTACTTC. This gives the protein CASSARGYGYEQYF.

This clone was observed once. This rearrangement joins TRBV11-3 to TRBJ2-5; 7 bases agree with TRBD2. The CDR3 consists of 15 residues. V shed 5 bases and J 5 bases; nucleotides not matched to a gene: 11. CDR1 is SGHNT and CDR2 is YENEEA in the germline V gene. The CDR3 sequence is CASSRVGGYQETQYF. The CDR3 DNA reads TGTGCCAGCAGCCGAGTCGGGGGGTATCAGGAGACCCAGTACTTC.

This clone was detected a few times. The sample carries other DNA sequences with the same CDR3. The chain recombines TRBV5-1 with TRBJ2-1; 7 nucleotides line up with TRBD2. V shed 0 bases, J shed 6 bases, and the junction held 9 bases outside the gene matches. Looked up from germline, CDR1 is SGHRS and CDR2 is YFSETQ. This CDR3 has 16 amino acids. The CDR3 sequence is CASSLASGLSPNEQFF. The CDR3 nucleotides are TGCGCCAGCAGCTTGGCCTCGGGACTAAGCCCCAATGAGCAGTTCTTC. Looking up the rest from reference TRBV5-1 and TRBJ2-1 gives the full variable domain: KAGVTQTPRYLIKTRGQQVTLSCSPISGHRSVSWYQQTPGQGLQFLFEYFSETQRNKGNFPGRFSGRQFSNSRSEMNVSTLELGDSALYLCASSLASGLSPNEQFFGPGTRLTVL.